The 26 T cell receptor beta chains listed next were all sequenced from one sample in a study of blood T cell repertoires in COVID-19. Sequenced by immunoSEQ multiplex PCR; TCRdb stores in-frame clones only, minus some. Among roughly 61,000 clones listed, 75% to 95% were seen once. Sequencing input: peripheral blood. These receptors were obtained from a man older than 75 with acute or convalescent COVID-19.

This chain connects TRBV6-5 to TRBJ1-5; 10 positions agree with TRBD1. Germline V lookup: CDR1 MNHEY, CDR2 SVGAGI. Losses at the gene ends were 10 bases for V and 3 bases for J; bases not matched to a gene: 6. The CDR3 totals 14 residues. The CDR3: CATGTGVPNQPQHF. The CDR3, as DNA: TGTGCCACGGGGACAGGGGTCCCCAATCAGCCCCAGCATTTT.

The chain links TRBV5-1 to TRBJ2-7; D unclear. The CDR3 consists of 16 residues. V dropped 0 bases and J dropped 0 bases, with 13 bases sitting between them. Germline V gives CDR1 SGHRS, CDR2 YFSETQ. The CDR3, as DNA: TGCGCCAGCAGCTTGGTACACAGATCAAGCTCCTACGAGCAGTACTTC. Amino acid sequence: CASSLVHRSSSYEQYF.

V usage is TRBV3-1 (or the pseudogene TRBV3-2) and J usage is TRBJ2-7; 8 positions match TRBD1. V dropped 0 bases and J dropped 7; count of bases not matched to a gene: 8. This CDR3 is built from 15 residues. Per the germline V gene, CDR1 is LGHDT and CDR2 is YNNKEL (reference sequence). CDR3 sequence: CASSQDVQGAGEQYF. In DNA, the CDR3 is TGTGCCAGCAGCCAAGATGTGCAGGGGGCGGGGGAGCAGTACTTC.

The CDR3 loop reads CASSYPSNTGTANYEQYF. DNA of the CDR3: TGTGCCAGCAGTTACCCATCAAACACCGGGACAGCGAATTACGAGCAGTACTTC. The chain links TRBV6-2 or TRBV6-3 to TRBJ2-7; 7 nucleotides match TRBD1. Trimming took 2 bases from V and 4 from J; bases not matched to a gene: 17. This CDR3 spans 18 amino acids. Germline V gene lookup returns CDR1 MNHEY and CDR2 SVGEGT.

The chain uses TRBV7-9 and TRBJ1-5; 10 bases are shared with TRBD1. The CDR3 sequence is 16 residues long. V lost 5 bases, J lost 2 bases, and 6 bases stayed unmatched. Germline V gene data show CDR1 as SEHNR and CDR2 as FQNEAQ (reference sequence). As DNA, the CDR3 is TGTGCCAGCAGCCCAGGGACAGGGGTTGGCAATCAGCCCCAGCATTTT. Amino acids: CASSPGTGVGNQPQHF.

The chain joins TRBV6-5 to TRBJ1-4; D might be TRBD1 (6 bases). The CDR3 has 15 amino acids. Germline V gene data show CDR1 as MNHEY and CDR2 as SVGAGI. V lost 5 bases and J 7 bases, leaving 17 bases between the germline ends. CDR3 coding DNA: TGTGCCAGCAGTAATCTCGGGGGGCCGGGTGAAAAACTGTTTTTT. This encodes CASSNLGGPGEKLFF.

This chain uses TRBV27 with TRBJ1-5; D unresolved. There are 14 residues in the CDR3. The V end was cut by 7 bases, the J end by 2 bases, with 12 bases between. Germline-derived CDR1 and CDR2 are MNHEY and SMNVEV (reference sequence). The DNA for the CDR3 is TGTGCCAGCACCCAATACGCGGGCAATCAGCCCCAGCATTTT. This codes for CASTQYAGNQPQHF.

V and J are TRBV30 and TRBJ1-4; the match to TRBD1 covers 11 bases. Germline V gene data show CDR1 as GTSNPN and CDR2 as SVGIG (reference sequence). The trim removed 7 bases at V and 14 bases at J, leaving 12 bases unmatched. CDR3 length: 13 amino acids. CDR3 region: CASSVGQGDRLFF. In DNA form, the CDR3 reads TGTGCCTCCTCTGTGGGACAGGGGGATAGGCTGTTTTTT.

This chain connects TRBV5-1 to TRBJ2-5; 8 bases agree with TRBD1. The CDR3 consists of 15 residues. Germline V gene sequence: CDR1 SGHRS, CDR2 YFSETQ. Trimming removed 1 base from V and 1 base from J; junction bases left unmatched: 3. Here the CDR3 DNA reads TGCGCCAGCAGCTTGTTCGACAGGGGCCAAGAGACCCAGTACTTC. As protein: CASSLFDRGQETQYF.

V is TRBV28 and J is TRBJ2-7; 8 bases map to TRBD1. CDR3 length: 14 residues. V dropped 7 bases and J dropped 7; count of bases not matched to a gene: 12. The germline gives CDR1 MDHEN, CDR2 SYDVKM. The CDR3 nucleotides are TGTGCCAGCATCACGGGGCAGGGGGCCCGGGAGCAGTACTTC. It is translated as CASITGQGAREQYF. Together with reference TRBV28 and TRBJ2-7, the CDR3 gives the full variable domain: DVKVTQSSRYLVKRTGEKVFLECVQDMDHENMFWYRQDPGLGLRLIYFSYDVKMKEKGDIPEGYSVSREKKERFSLILESASTNQTSMYLCASITGQGAREQYFGPGTRLTVT.

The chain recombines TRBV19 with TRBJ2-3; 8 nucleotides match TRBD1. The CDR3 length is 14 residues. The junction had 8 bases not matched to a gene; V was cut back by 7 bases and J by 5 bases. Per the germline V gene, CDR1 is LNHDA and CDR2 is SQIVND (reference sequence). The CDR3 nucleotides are TGTGCCAGTACCTCAGGGGGCGGAGGAGATACGCAGTATTTT. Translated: CASTSGGGGDTQYF.

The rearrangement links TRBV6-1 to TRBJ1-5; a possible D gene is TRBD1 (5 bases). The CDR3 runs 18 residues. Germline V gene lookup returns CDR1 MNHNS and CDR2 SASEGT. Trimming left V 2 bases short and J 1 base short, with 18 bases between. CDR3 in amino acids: CASSEKVAGIESNQPQHF. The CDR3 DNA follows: TGTGCCAGCAGTGAAAAAGTCGCAGGGATAGAGAGCAATCAGCCCCAGCATTTT.

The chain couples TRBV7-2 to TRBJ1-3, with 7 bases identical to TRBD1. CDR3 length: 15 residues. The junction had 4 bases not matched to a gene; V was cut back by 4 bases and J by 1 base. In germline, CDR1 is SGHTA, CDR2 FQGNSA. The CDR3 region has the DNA TGTGCCAGCAGCTCAGAGACAGGGTCTGGAAACACCATATATTTT. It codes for CASSSETGSGNTIYF.

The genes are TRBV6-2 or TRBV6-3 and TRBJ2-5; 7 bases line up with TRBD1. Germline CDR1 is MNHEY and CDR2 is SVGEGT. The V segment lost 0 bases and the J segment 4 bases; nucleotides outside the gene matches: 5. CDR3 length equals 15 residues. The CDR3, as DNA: TGTGCCAGCAGTTACTCCACAGGGGCCCTAGAGACCCAGTACTTC. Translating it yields CASSYSTGALETQYF.

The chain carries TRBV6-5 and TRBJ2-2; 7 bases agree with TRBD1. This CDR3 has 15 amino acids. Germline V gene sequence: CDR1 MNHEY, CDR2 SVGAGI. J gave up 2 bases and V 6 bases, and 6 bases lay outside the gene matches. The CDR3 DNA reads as TGTGCCAGCAGGGGGGACAGCCTAAACACCGGGGAGCTGTTTTTT. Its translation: CASRGDSLNTGELFF.

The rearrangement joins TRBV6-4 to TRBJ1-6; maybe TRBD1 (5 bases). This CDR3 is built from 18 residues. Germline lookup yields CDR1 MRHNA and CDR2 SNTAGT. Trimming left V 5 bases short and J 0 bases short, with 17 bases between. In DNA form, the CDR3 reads TGTGCCAGCAGTCATTCGGGCCCCCAGGGCTCCTATAATTCACCCCTCCACTTT. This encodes CASSHSGPQGSYNSPLHF.

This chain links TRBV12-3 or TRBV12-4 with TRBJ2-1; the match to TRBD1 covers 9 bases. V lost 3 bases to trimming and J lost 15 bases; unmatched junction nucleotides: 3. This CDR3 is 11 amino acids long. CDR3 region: CASSFGTGRFF. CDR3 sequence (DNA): TGTGCCAGCAGTTTCGGGACAGGGCGGTTCTTC.

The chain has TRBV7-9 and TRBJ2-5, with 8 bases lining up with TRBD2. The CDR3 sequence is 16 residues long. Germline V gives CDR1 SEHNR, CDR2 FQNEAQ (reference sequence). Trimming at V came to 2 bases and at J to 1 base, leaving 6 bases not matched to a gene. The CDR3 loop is CASSLRPSGSQETQYF. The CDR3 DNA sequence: TGTGCCAGCAGCTTAAGGCCTAGCGGGTCCCAAGAGACCCAGTACTTC.

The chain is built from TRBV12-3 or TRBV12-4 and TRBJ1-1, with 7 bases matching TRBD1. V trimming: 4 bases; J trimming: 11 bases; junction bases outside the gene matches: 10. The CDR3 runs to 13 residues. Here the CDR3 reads CASSSTGALHAFF. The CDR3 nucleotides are TGTGCCAGCAGTTCAACAGGGGCCTTACACGCTTTCTTT.

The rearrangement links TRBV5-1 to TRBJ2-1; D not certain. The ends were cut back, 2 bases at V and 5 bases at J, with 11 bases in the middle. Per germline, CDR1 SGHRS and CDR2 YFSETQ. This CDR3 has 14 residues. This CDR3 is CASSFYYENNEQFF. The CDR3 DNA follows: TGCGCCAGCAGCTTTTACTACGAAAACAATGAGCAGTTCTTC.

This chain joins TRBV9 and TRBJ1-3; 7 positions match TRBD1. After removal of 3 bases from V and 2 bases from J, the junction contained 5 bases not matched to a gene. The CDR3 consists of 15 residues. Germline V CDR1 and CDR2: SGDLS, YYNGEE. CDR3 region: CASSGRQGAGNTIYF. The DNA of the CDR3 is TGTGCCAGCAGCGGACGTCAGGGGGCTGGAAACACCATATATTTT.

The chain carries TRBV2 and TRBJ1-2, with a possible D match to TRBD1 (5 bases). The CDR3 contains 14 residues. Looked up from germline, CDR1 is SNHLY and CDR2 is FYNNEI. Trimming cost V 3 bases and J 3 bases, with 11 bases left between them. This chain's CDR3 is CASSESGAYYGYTF. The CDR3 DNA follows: TGTGCCAGCAGTGAGAGCGGGGCCTACTATGGCTACACCTTC. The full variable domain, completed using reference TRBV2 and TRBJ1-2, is EPEVTQTPSHQVTQMGQEVILRCVPISNHLYFYWYRQILGQKVEFLVSFYNNEISEKSEIFDDQFSVERPDGSNFTLKIRSTKLEDSAMYFCASSESGAYYGYTFGSGTRLTVV.

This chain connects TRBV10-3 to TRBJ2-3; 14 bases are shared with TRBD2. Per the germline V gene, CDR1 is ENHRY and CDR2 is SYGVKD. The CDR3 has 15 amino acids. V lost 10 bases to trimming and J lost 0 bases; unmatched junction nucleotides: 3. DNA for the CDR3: TGTGCCACCCGACTAGCGGGGGGGAGCACAGATACGCAGTATTTT. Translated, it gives CATRLAGGSTDTQYF.

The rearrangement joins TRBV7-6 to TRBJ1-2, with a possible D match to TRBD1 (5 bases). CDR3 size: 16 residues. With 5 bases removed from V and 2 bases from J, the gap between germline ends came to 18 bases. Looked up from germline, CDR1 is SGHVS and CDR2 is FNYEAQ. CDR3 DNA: TGTGCCAGCAGCCCAGGTGGTGGGGCGGCCAACTATGGCTACACCTTC. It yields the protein CASSPGGGAANYGYTF.

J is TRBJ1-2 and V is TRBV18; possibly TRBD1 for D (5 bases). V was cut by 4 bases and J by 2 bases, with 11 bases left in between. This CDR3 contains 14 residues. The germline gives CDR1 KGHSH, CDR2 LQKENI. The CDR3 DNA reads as TGTGCCAGCTCACAGGGGAGGGGCAACTATGGCTACACCTTC. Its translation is CASSQGRGNYGYTF.

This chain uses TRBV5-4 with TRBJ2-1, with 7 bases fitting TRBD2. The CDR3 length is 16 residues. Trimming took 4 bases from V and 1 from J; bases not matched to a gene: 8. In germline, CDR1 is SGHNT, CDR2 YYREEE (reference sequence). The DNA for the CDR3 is TGTGCCAGCAGCGGAACCGCTAGCGGATCCTACAATGAGCAGTTCTTC. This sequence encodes CASSGTASGSYNEQFF.